These 15 T cell receptor beta chains were sequenced from one sample in a study of T-cell reconstitution after alpha-beta-depleted transplantation in children. For TCRbeta, the library was prepared with unique molecular identifiers. TCRdb passed the PCR reads through MiXCR, listing each CDR3 protein once. The table includes 750,000 to 950,000 distinct CDR3 sequences, 16% detected once. Sequencing was performed on PBMCs, mostly from graft donor cells, taken 360 days after TCRalphabeta/CD19-depleted stem cell transplant. The origin of the receptors is a male patient between 5 and 17 years old who had a stem cell transplant for acute lymphoblastic leukemia, so the T cells may come from the graft donor.

This clonotype was counted only a few times. V is TRBV19 and J is TRBJ1-2, with D hard to call. Looked up from germline, CDR1 is LNHDA and CDR2 is SQIVND (reference sequence). There are 14 residues in the CDR3. V lost 6 bases to trimming and J lost 1 base, with 12 bases between them. CDR3 region: CASSEDGFNYGYTF. The DNA of the CDR3 is TGTGCCAGTAGCGAGGACGGATTTAACTATGGCTACACCTTC.

The chain links TRBV6-5 to TRBJ2-7, with 7 bases matching TRBD1. The germline gives CDR1 MNHEY, CDR2 SVGAGI. The V and J ends lost 0 bases and 2 bases, in that order; junction bases with no gene match: 16. The CDR3 has 19 amino acids. CDR3 bases: TGTGCCAGCAGTTACTCGGGATTCGGGATGACCGGGACAGCCTACGAGCAGTACTTC. Its protein product is CASSYSGFGMTGTAYEQYF.

CDR3 residues: CASSPLLGQGARGNTEAFF. The CDR3 DNA reads as TGCGCCAGCAGCCCACTCCTGGGACAGGGGGCGCGTGGGAACACTGAAGCTTTCTTT. The chain is built from TRBV4-1 and TRBJ1-1; TRBD1 matches at 12 bases. Germline V CDR1 and CDR2: MGHRA, YSYEKL. The CDR3 sequence is 19 residues long. The J segment lost 1 base and the V segment lost 4 bases, leaving 13 bases of the junction unmatched.

The rearrangement uses TRBV27 and TRBJ2-3, with 7 bases fitting TRBD1. The V gene's germline CDR1 is MNHEY and CDR2 SMNVEV (reference sequence). The junction had 6 bases not matched to a gene; V was cut back by 6 bases and J by 3 bases. The CDR3 runs to 14 residues. CDR3 sequence (DNA): TGTGCCAGCAGACGACAGGGTGGTACAGATACGCAGTATTTT. Protein product: CASRRQGGTDTQYF.

In nucleotides, the CDR3 is TGTGCCAGCAGTGTCAAATGGGCCGGGGAGCTGTTTTTT. Translation: CASSVKWAGELFF. The V call is TRBV12-3 or TRBV12-4, the J call TRBJ2-2; D call uncertain. There are 13 residues in the CDR3. V lost 5 bases to trimming and J lost 6 bases, with 10 bases between them.

The chain is built from TRBV20-1 and TRBJ2-5, with D uncertain. There are 12 residues in the CDR3. V shed 0 bases and J shed 5 bases, with 7 bases lying between them. Per germline, CDR1 DFQATT and CDR2 SNEGSKA (reference sequence). This chain's CDR3 is CSARDNGETQYF. DNA for the CDR3: TGCAGTGCTAGAGATAATGGGGAGACCCAGTACTTC.

At least ten counts were recorded for this clonotype. This chain's CDR3 is CASSSTSGRSYNEQFF. CDR3 in DNA: TGCGCCAGCAGCTCGACTAGCGGACGCTCCTACAATGAGCAGTTCTTC. V usage is TRBV4-1 and J usage is TRBJ2-1; 9 bases agree with TRBD2. The CDR3 loop spans 16 amino acids. The ends lost 5 bases at V and 0 bases at J; junction bases unmatched: 5. CDR1 is MGHRA, CDR2 YSYEKL, per germline.

This clonotype was recorded a few times. V is TRBV13 and J is TRBJ2-7; 14 nucleotides line up with TRBD2. V dropped 6 bases and J dropped 2; count of bases not matched to a gene: 9. CDR3 size: 17 residues. Germline V gives CDR1 PRHDT, CDR2 FYEKMQ (reference sequence). CDR3 residues: CASSVGLAGVWAYEQYF. In nucleotides, the CDR3 is TGTGCCAGCAGTGTGGGACTAGCGGGAGTCTGGGCCTACGAGCAGTACTTC.

The chain recombines TRBV14 with TRBJ2-5, with 7 positions matching TRBD2. Trimming removed 3 bases from V and 4 bases from J; junction bases left unmatched: 2. Per germline, CDR1 SGHDN and CDR2 FVKESK. The length of the CDR3 is 13 residues. The CDR3 protein is CASSHRGRETQYF. The DNA of the CDR3 is TGTGCCAGCAGCCACCGCGGGAGAGAGACCCAGTACTTC.

The chain is built from TRBV23-1 and TRBJ2-2, with D possibly matching TRBD1 (5 bases). TRBV23-1 is classed as an ORF, of uncertain function. The CDR3 is made up of 14 amino acids. Between the trimmed V and J ends, which lost 4 bases and 4 bases, there was a span of 10 bases. The CDR3 loop reads CASSLGRATGELFF. In DNA, the CDR3 is TGCGCCAGCAGTCTTGGCAGGGCCACCGGGGAGCTGTTTTTT.

This clonotype has at least ten counts. The chain joins TRBV5-6 to TRBJ2-1, with D unclear. Between the trimmed V and J ends, which lost 3 bases and 6 bases, there was a span of 4 bases. Germline values: CDR1 SGHDT, CDR2 YYEEEE. The CDR3 spans 11 residues. The CDR3 region is CASSWANEQFF. The CDR3 DNA reads as TGTGCCAGCAGCTGGGCCAATGAGCAGTTCTTC. Variable domain in full (rest from reference TRBV5-6 and TRBJ2-1): DAGVTQSPTHLIKTRGQQVTLRCSPKSGHDTVSWYQQALGQGPQFIFQYYEEEERQRGNFPDRFSGHQFPNYSSELNVNALLLGDSALYLCASSWANEQFFGPGTRLTVL.

This clonotype was counted a few times. The gene calls are TRBV10-3 and TRBJ2-5; D may correspond to TRBD1 or TRBD2 (5 bases each). V shed 6 bases and J shed 5 bases, with 22 bases lying between them. This CDR3 region has 16 residues. Germline V gene data show CDR1 as ENHRY and CDR2 as SYGVKD. CDR3 nucleotide sequence: TGTGCCATCAGCCTAGACCGGGACCCTTCTTGGGAGACCCAGTACTTC. It specifies CAISLDRDPSWETQYF.

In this sample, this clonotype turned up a few times. The gene calls are TRBV12-3 or TRBV12-4 and TRBJ2-1; no clear D gene. The CDR3 has 11 residues. Trimming stripped 8 bases from V and 5 bases from J, with 7 bases between. CDR3 protein: CASLADNEQFF. In nucleotides, the CDR3 is TGTGCCAGCCTTGCGGACAATGAGCAGTTCTTC.

This clonotype has a handful of counts. The chain couples TRBV5-4 to TRBJ2-5, with unresolved D. CDR1 and CDR2 from the germline V gene are SGHNT and YYREEE (reference sequence). This CDR3 has 13 amino acids. Trimming shortened V by 2 bases and J by 2 bases, and 7 bases separated the two germline ends. This CDR3 reads CASSFVNQETQYF. As DNA, the CDR3 is TGTGCCAGCAGCTTTGTTAATCAAGAGACCCAGTACTTC. Full variable domain (missing parts from reference TRBV5-4 and TRBJ2-5): ETGVTQSPTHLIKTRGQQVTLRCSSQSGHNTVSWYQQALGQGPQFIFQYYREEENGRGNFPPRFSGLQFPNYSSELNVNALELDDSALYLCASSFVNQETQYFGPGTRLLVL.

The CDR3, as DNA: TGTGCCAGCAGCGAGGCGGGGAATGAAGGGTACGAGCAGTACTTC. Its protein product is CASSEAGNEGYEQYF. The chain joins TRBV9 to TRBJ2-7; D perhaps matches TRBD2 (6 bases). Deletions cut 3 bases from V and 4 bases from J, with 17 bases between. The CDR3 has 15 residues. Germline values: CDR1 SGDLS, CDR2 YYNGEE.